The 5 T cell receptor beta chains below were found in one sample sequenced in a study of shared clonotypes between healthy human individuals. Assay: immunoSEQ multiplex PCR; the TCRdb copy retains only in-frame clones and omits some. The sample holds about 110,000 clones; about 63% are singletons and the top ten take roughly 25%. Sequenced: memory CD8+ T cells sorted from blood. Noted subset: CD45RO+ cells pooled with CCR7-negative TemRA cells. The receptors shown here come from a woman between 25 and 40 years old in good health.

The chain carries TRBV2 and TRBJ2-7; D possibly corresponds to TRBD2 (5 bases). Deletions cut 2 bases from V and 1 base from J, with 18 bases between. The CDR3 has 17 amino acids. CDR1 and CDR2 (germline): SNHLY, FYNNEI. CDR3 coding DNA: TGTGCCAGCAGTGAATACCTCGCGGGCTTCGCGTCCTACGAGCAGTACTTC. Residues: CASSEYLAGFASYEQYF.

This chain links TRBV5-1 with TRBJ2-7, with TRBD2 matching 10 bases. Germline CDR1 SGHRS, CDR2 YFSETQ. Unmatched junction bases numbered 9, after V lost 4 bases and J lost 5 bases. This CDR3 region has 15 residues. The CDR3 nucleotides are TGCGCCAGCAGCGATCTACTAGCGGGATATGACGAGCAGTACTTC. This codes for CASSDLLAGYDEQYF.

This chain joins TRBV28 and TRBJ2-7, with 7 bases that match TRBD2. Germline CDR1 is MDHEN and CDR2 is SYDVKM. Unmatched junction bases numbered 10, after V lost 3 bases and J lost 5 bases. The CDR3 runs 15 residues. The CDR3 sequence is CASSFGREERDEQYF. CDR3 bases: TGTGCCAGCAGTTTTGGGAGGGAGGAGCGCGACGAGCAGTACTTC.

J is TRBJ2-7 and V is TRBV7-2, with unresolved D. Germline V gene data show CDR1 as SGHTA and CDR2 as FQGNSA. This CDR3 region has 13 residues. V dropped 5 bases and J dropped 3 bases, with 11 bases sitting between them. The CDR3 is CASSHRTYYEQYF. CDR3 DNA: TGTGCCAGCAGCCACCGGACCTACTACGAGCAGTACTTC.

The chain couples TRBV11-2 to TRBJ2-7, with D perhaps given as TRBD1 or TRBD2 (5 bases each). V was clipped by 5 bases and J by 1 base, with 15 bases between them. CDR1 is SGHAT, CDR2 FQNNGV, per germline. The CDR3 spans 15 residues. CDR3 loop: CASSPIEGNSYEQYF. In nucleotides, the CDR3 is TGTGCCAGCAGCCCGATCGAGGGGAATTCCTACGAGCAGTACTTC.